One and the same sample provided the 9 T cell receptor beta chains below, sequenced in a study of Ad26.COV2.S vaccination and SARS-CoV-2 variants. Sequencing was performed with immunoSEQ multiplex PCR; in TCRdb, only in-frame clones are kept and a portion is missing. Seen here are 150,000 to 200,000 clones, roughly 89% observed once, and the top ten hold under 7.5%. The specimen comprised peripheral blood, sampled after recovery from COVID-19. The receptor source for this set is a human donor who had recovered from COVID-19.

CDR3 sequence: CASRQGSSYEQYF. In DNA form, the CDR3 reads TGTGCCAGTAGACAGGGGAGCTCCTACGAGCAGTACTTC. J is TRBJ2-7 and V is TRBV19; 7 nucleotides line up with TRBD1. Per germline, CDR1 LNHDA and CDR2 SQIVND (reference sequence). The CDR3 covers 13 residues. Losses at the gene ends were 6 bases for V and 0 bases for J; bases not matched to a gene: 2.

This rearrangement joins TRBV27 to TRBJ1-5, with D unclear. The CDR3 has 15 residues. Germline V gene data show CDR1 as MNHEY and CDR2 as SMNVEV (reference sequence). V lost 6 bases and J lost 3, with 15 bases in between. In nucleotides, the CDR3 is TGTGCCAGCAGCTTAACCCGGGATTACAATCAGCCCCAGCATTTT. This encodes CASSLTRDYNQPQHF.

This sequence joins TRBV28 and TRBJ2-2; the D call may be TRBD1 or TRBD2 (5 bases each). V was shortened by 5 bases and J by 2 bases, with 12 bases between the two germline ends. This CDR3 region has 15 residues. Germline CDR1 and CDR2: MDHEN and SYDVKM. CDR3 in DNA: TGTGCCAGCAGTACCGGGACCGCCAACACCGGGGAGCTGTTTTTT. It yields the protein CASSTGTANTGELFF.

The chain couples TRBV30 to TRBJ1-3, with D perhaps TRBD1 (5 bases). The CDR3 length is 15 residues. Germline CDR1 GTSNPN, CDR2 SVGIG (reference sequence). Trimming pared 0 bases from V and 0 bases from J, leaving 9 bases between. The chain's CDR3 is CAWSVLRASGNTIYF. The CDR3 DNA reads TGTGCCTGGAGTGTACTCAGGGCCTCTGGAAACACCATATATTTT.

The chain uses TRBV4-2 and TRBJ2-5; 16 positions match TRBD2. V lost 3 bases to trimming and J lost 5 bases; unmatched junction nucleotides: 6. The germline V gene has CDR1 LGHNA and CDR2 YNFKEQ. The CDR3 has 17 residues. This CDR3 is CASSQGGLAGGRETQYF. The CDR3 DNA reads TGTGCCAGCAGCCAGGGGGGACTAGCGGGAGGGCGCGAGACCCAGTACTTC.

The V and J genes are TRBV27 and TRBJ2-3; D is ambiguous. The germline V gene has CDR1 MNHEY and CDR2 SMNVEV (reference sequence). Deletions cut 5 bases from V and 2 bases from J, with 17 bases between. This CDR3 spans 16 amino acids. CDR3 bases: TGTGCCAGCAGTCAGATAATGACGGTACTCACAGATACGCAGTATTTT. Encoded protein: CASSQIMTVLTDTQYF.

This chain links TRBV4-1 with TRBJ2-7; 12 bases line up with TRBD2. The CDR3 covers 14 residues. Germline CDR1 MGHRA, CDR2 YSYEKL. The trim removed 3 bases at V and 6 bases at J, leaving 3 bases unmatched. CDR3 bases: TGCGCCAGCAGCCACAGGACTAGCGGGACCGAGCAGTACTTC. It translates to CASSHRTSGTEQYF.

The chain has TRBV5-6 and TRBJ2-4, with 7 positions matching TRBD2. V lost 0 bases to trimming and J lost 7 bases; unmatched junction nucleotides: 4. Germline V lookup: CDR1 SGHDT, CDR2 YYEEEE. This CDR3 is 14 amino acids long. Here the CDR3 DNA reads TGTGCCAGCAGCTTGGGACTAGCAGTGAACATTCAGTACTTC. It translates to CASSLGLAVNIQYF.

The rearrangement links TRBV5-1 to TRBJ2-7, with TRBD2 matching 7 bases. The ends lost 4 bases at V and 6 bases at J; junction bases unmatched: 10. The CDR3 contains 14 residues. The germline CDR1 and CDR2 sequences are SGHRS and YFSETQ. The CDR3 DNA is TGCGCCAGCAGCGCAGGATCGGGGGGTGGCGAGCAGTACTTC. It encodes CASSAGSGGGEQYF.